Described below is a single T cell receptor beta chain sequence and its context. Sequencing used immunoSEQ multiplex PCR; TCRdb keeps in-frame clones, though not all of them. Found here are some 45,000 clones, approximately 82% of them singletons; the top ten hold about 45%. This sample is part of a study of control samples from healthy donors and cancer patients. Germline V gives CDR1 SGHDN, CDR2 FVKESK. This CDR3 has 11 residues. Trimming took 8 bases from V and 6 from J, leaving 10 bases between them. The receptor's source is a man aged 55 to 70 in good health. V usage is TRBV14 and J usage is TRBJ1-1; maybe TRBD1 (5 bases). Sequenced: blood. DNA of the CDR3: TGTGCCAGCCGGAGGGGCGCTGAAGCTTTCTTT. Translating gives CASRRGAEAFF.